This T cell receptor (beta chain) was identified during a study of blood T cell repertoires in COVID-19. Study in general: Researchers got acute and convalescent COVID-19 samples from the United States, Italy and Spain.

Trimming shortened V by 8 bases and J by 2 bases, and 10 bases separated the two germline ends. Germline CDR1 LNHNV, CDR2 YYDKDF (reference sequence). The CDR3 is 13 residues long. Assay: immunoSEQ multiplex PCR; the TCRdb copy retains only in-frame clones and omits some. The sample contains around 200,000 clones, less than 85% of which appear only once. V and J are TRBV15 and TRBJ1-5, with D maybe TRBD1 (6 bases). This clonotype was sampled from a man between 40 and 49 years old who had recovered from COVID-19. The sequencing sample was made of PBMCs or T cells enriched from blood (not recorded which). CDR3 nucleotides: TGTGCCACCTCCGGGACACGCAATCAGCCCCAGCATTTT. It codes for CATSGTRNQPQHF. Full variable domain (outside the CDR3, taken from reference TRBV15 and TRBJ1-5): DAMVIQNPRYQVTQFGKPVTLSCSQTLNHNVMYWYQQKSSQAPKLLFHYYDKDFNNEADTPDNFQSRRPNTSFCFLDIRSPGLGDTAMYLCATSGTRNQPQHFGDGTRLSIL.